A single sample is the source of the 4 T cell receptor beta chains below, sequenced in a study of shared T cell receptors in the human thymus. The table came from immunoSEQ multiplex PCR; TCRdb's copy has only in-frame clones and leaves some out. Of 65,000 to 70,000 clones detected, nearly 95% appear once; the ten largest clones hold around 0.03%. The sample was thymocytes. The source is a human donor.

This chain links TRBV5-1 with TRBJ1-1, with no clear D. Germline V lookup: CDR1 SGHRS, CDR2 YFSETQ. The CDR3 length is 13 residues. The V end lost 0 bases, the J end lost 0 bases, and 3 bases lay between the germline ends. The CDR3 DNA sequence: TGCGCCAGCAGCTTGGTCTTGAACACTGAAGCTTTCTTT. The encoded protein is CASSLVLNTEAFF.

The chain's CDR3 is CASSHTAVRQPQHF. In DNA, the CDR3 is TGCGCCAGCAGTCACACCGCGGTGAGGCAGCCCCAGCATTTT. This chain uses TRBV23-1 with TRBJ1-5; no reliable D call. TRBV23-1 belongs to the ORF category, with a function that is uncertain. The V gene lost 3 bases and the J gene lost 7 bases, with 13 bases spanning the gap. The CDR3 extends over 14 amino acids.

This clone was detected only once. The chain has TRBV5-6 and TRBJ2-5; D gene unclear. CDR3 length: 16 amino acids. In germline, CDR1 is SGHDT, CDR2 YYEEEE. Trimming cost V 1 base and J 4 bases, with 17 bases left between them. The DNA of the CDR3 is TGTGCCAGCAGCTTGCTTCCGTTACCTCGAGGAGAGACCCAGTACTTC. It encodes CASSLLPLPRGETQYF.

This chain links TRBV14 with TRBJ1-2, with TRBD1 matching 8 bases. CDR3 size: 14 residues. V dropped 5 bases and J dropped 4; count of bases not matched to a gene: 6. In germline, CDR1 is SGHDN, CDR2 FVKESK. In DNA, the CDR3 is TGTGCCAGCAGCAATGGGACAGGATCCTATGGCTACACCTTC. It translates to CASSNGTGSYGYTF.